The entry below describes one T cell receptor (beta chain). The sample belongs to a study of CD8 T cells in ankylosing spondylitis. TCRdb used MiXCR to reprocess the 5' RACE reads, holding one entry per CDR3 protein. Of 250,000 to 300,000 distinct CDR3 sequences listed, 15% to 20% are singletons. V lost 3 bases and J 0 bases, leaving 9 bases between the germline ends. The germline CDR1 and CDR2 sequences are MNHEY and SMNVEV (reference sequence). The CDR3 is 15 residues long. This TCR came from a male donor with ankylosing spondylitis or in good health (not recorded which). The sequenced material came from blood, either unsorted or a sorted T cell fraction (not recorded which). The chain combines TRBV27 with TRBJ2-4; D unresolved. CDR3 sequence (DNA): TGTGCCAGCAGTTTTTCAGGAGTAGCCAAAAACATTCAGTACTTC. Encoded protein: CASSFSGVAKNIQYF.